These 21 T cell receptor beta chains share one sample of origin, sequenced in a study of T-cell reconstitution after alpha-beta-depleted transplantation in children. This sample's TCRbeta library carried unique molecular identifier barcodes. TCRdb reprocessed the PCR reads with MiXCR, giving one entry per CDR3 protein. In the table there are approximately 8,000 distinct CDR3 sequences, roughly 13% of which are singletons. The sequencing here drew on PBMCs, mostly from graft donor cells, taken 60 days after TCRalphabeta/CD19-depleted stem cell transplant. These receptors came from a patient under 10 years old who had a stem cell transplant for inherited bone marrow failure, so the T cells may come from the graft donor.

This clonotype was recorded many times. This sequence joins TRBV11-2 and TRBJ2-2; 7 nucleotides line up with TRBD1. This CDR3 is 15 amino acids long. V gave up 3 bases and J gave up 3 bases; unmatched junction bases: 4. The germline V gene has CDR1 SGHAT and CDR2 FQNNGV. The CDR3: CASSFLQGDTGELFF. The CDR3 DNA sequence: TGTGCCAGCAGCTTTCTCCAGGGGGACACCGGGGAGCTGTTTTTT. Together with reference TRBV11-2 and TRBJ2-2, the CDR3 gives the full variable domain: EAGVAQSPRYKIIEKRQSVAFWCNPISGHATLYWYQQILGQGPKLLIQFQNNGVVDDSQLPKDRFSAERLKGVDSTLKIQPAKLEDSAVYLCASSFLQGDTGELFFGEGSRLTVL.

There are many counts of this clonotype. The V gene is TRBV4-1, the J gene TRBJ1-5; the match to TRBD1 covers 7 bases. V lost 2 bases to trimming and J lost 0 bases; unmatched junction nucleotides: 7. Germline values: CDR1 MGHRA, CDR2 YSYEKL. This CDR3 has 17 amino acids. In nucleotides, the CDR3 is TGCGCCAGCAGCCAAAGGACAGGTTGGGATAGCAATCAGCCCCAGCATTTT. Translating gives CASSQRTGWDSNQPQHF.

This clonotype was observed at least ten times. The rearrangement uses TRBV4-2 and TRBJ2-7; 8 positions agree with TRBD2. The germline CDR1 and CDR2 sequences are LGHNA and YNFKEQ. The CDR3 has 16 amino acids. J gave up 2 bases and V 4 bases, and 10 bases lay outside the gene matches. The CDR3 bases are TGTGCCAGCAGCCCATCCCGCCGGGGGGGACCCTACGAGCAGTACTTC. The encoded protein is CASSPSRRGGPYEQYF.

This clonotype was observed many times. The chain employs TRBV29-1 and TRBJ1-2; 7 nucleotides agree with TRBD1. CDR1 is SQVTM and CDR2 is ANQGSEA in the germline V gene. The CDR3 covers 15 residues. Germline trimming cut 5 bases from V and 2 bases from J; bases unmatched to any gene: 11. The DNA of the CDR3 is TGCAGCGTTCCCAAGGGGGCTACCAGAAACTATGGCTACACCTTC. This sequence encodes CSVPKGATRNYGYTF.

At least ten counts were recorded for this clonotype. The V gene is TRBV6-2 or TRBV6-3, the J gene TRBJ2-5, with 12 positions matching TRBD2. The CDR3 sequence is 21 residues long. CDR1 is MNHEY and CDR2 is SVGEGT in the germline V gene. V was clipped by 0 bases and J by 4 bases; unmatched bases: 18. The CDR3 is CASSYSPRQATLAGGPETQYF. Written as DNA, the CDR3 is TGTGCCAGCAGTTACTCGCCCCGACAGGCGACTCTAGCGGGAGGGCCAGAGACCCAGTACTTC.

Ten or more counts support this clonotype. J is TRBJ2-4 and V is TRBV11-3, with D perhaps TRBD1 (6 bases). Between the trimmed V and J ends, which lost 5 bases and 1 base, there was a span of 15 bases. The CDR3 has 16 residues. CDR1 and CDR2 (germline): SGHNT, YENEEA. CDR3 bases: TGTGCCAGCAGCCTGAGCTGGGGGCCGGCCAAAAACATTCAGTACTTC. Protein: CASSLSWGPAKNIQYF.

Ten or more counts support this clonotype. The CDR3 coding sequence is TGTGCCGCCTCGGACAGTCCCAATCAGCCCCAGCATTTT. It encodes CAASDSPNQPQHF. The chain employs TRBV2 and TRBJ1-5, with a weak D call TRBD1 (6 bases). Germline CDR1 SNHLY, CDR2 FYNNEI. The length of the CDR3 is 13 residues. V lost 11 bases and J 3 bases, leaving 14 bases between the germline ends.

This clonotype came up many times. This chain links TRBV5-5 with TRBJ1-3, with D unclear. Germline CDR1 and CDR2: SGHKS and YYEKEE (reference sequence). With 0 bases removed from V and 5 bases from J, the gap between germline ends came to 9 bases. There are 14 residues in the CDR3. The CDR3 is CASSLGLARNTIYF. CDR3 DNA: TGTGCCAGCAGCTTGGGACTTGCTAGAAACACCATATATTTT.

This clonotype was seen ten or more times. DNA for the CDR3: TGTGCCAGCAGTTTTAGCGGGAGGGGCGATAGGAATGAGCAGTTCTTC. It codes for CASSFSGRGDRNEQFF. This rearrangement joins TRBV12-3 or TRBV12-4 to TRBJ2-1, with TRBD2 matching over 11 bases. CDR3 size: 16 residues. V was pared by 3 bases and J by 7 bases, with 8 bases of the junction left unmatched.

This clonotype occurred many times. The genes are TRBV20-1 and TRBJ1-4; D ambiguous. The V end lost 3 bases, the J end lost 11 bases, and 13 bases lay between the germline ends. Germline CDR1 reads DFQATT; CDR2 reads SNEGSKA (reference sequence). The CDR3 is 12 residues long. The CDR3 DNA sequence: TGCAGTGCTAGTTACGATATGAGGAAACTGTTTTTT. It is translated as CSASYDMRKLFF.

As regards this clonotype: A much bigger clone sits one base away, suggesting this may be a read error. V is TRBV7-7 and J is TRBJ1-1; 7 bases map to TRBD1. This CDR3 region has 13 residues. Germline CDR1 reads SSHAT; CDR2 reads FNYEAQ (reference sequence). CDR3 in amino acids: CASSEGAESEAFF. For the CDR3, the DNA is TGTGCTAGCTCGGAGGGGGCTGAGTCTGAAGCTTTCTTT.

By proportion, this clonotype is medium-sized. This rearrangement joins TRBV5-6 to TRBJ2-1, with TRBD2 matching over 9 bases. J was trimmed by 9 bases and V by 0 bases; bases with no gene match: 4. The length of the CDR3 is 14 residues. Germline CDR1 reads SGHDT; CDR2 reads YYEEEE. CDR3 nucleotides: TGTGCCAGCAGCTTGGGGCTAGCGGGAATTGAGCAGTTCTTC. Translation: CASSLGLAGIEQFF. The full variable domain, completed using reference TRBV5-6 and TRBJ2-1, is DAGVTQSPTHLIKTRGQQVTLRCSPKSGHDTVSWYQQALGQGPQFIFQYYEEEERQRGNFPDRFSGHQFPNYSSELNVNALLLGDSALYLCASSLGLAGIEQFFGPGTRLTVL.

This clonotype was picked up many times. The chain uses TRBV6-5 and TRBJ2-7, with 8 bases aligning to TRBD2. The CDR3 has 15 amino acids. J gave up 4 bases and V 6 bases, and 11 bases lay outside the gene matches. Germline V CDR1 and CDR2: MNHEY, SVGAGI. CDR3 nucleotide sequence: TGTGCCAGCAGCTCCTCAGGGGCGGGAGGTTACGAGCAGTACTTC. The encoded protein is CASSSSGAGGYEQYF.

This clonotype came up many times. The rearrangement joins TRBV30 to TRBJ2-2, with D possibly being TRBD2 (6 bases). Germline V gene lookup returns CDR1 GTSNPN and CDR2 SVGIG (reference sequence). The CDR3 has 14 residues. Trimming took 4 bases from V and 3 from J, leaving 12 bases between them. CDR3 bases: TGTGCCTGGAAGCCCGGGAGCGACACCGGGGAGCTGTTTTTT. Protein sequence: CAWKPGSDTGELFF. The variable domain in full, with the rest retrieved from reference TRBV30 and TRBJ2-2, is SQTIHQWPATLVQPVGSPLSLECTVEGTSNPNLYWYRQAAGRGLQLLFYSVGIGQISSEVPQNLSASRPQDRQFILSSKKLLLSDSGFYLCAWKPGSDTGELFFGEGSRLTVL.

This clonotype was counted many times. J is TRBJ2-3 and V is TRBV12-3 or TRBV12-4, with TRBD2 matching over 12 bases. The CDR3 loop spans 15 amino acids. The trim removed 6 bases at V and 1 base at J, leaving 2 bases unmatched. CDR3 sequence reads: CASSRLAGGTDTQYF. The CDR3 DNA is TGTGCCAGCAGCCGACTAGCGGGAGGCACAGATACGCAGTATTTT.

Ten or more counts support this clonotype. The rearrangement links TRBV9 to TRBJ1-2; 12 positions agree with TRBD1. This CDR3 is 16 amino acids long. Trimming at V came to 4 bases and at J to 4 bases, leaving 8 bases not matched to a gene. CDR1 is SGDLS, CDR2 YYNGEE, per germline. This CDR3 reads CASSPRDRGLGYGYTF. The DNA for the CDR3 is TGTGCCAGCAGCCCTCGGGACAGGGGGCTTGGCTATGGCTACACCTTC.

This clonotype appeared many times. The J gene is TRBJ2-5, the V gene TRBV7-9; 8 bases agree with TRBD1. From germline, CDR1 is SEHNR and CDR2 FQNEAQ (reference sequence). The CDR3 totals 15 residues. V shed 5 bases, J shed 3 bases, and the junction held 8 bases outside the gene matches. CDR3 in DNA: TGTGCCAGCAGCATTCAGGGGGCTGGGGAAGAGACCCAGTACTTC. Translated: CASSIQGAGEETQYF. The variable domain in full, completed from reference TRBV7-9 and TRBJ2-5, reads DTGVSQNPRHKITKRGQNVTFRCDPISEHNRLYWYRQTLGQGPEFLTYFQNEAQLEKSRLLSDRFSAERPKGSFSTLEIQRTEQGDSAMYLCASSIQGAGEETQYFGPGTRLLVL.

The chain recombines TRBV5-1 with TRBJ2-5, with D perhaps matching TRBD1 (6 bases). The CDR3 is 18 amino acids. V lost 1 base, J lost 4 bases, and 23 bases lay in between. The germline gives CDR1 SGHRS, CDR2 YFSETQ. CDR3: CASSLNRADRTYVETQYF. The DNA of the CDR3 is TGCGCCAGCAGCTTGAACCGGGCCGACAGGACGTACGTAGAGACCCAGTACTTC.

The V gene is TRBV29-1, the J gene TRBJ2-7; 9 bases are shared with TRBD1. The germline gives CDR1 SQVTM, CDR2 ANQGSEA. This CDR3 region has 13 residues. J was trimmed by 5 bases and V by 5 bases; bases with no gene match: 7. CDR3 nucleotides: TGCAGCGTTACAGAGGGACAGGGCGACGAGCAGTACTTC. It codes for CSVTEGQGDEQYF.

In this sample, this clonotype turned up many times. The DNA for the CDR3 is TGTGCCAGCACCCGGGGGGGATTGGCTGAAGCTTTCTTT. It yields the protein CASTRGGLAEAFF. The chain joins TRBV4-2 to TRBJ1-1; maybe TRBD1 (5 bases). The germline CDR1 and CDR2 sequences are LGHNA and YNFKEQ. CDR3 length equals 13 residues. Trimming removed 7 bases at V and 6 bases at J, with 15 bases between.

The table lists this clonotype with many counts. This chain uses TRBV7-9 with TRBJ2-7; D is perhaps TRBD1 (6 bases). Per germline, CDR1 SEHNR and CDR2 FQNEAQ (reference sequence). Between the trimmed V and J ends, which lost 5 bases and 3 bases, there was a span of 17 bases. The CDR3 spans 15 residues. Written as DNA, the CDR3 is TGTGCCAGCAGCAACCGGGACACCGGCATCTACGAGCAGTACTTC. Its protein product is CASSNRDTGIYEQYF.